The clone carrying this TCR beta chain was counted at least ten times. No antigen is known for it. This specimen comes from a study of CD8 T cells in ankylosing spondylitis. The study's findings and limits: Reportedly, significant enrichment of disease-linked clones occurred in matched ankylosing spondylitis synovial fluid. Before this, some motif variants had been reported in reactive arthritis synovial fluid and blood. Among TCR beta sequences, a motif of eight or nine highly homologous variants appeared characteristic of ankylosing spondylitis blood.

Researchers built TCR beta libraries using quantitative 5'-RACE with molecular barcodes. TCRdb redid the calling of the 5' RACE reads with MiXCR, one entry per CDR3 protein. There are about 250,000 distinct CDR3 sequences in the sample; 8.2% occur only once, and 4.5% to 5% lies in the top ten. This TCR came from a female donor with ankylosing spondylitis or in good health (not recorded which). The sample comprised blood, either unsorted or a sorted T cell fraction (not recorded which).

CDR3 coding DNA: TGTGCCAGCAGCACCGGGACCTCAAGCTCCTACAATGAGCAGTTCTTC. Encoded protein: CASSTGTSSSYNEQFF. This chain joins TRBV7-8 and TRBJ2-1; D is perhaps TRBD1 or TRBD2 (5 bases each). The CDR3 has 16 residues. Trimming took 5 bases from V and 0 from J, leaving 14 bases between them. Germline CDR1 is SGHVS and CDR2 is FQNEAQ.